This record looks at one TCR beta chain sequence and its context. This table comes from immunoSEQ multiplex PCR, and its TCRdb copy is limited to in-frame clones, with some not included. The sample holds 48,000 or so clones, about nine tenths seen once. The data are from a study of OX40 agonist ivuxolimab in advanced cancers. The V gene's germline CDR1 is SNHLY and CDR2 FYNNEI. V lost 7 bases to trimming and J lost 6 bases; unmatched junction nucleotides: 5. The CDR3 covers 14 residues. The chain uses TRBV2 and TRBJ1-4; the match to TRBD1 covers 10 bases. Sequencing was performed on CD4+ or CD8+ T cells sorted from blood, taken in a trial of the OX40 agonist ivuxolimab. This clonotype was sampled from an adult with an advanced solid tumor such as melanoma, head and neck, liver or kidney cancer. CDR3 protein: CASKDGQGDEKLFF. DNA for the CDR3: TGTGCCAGCAAAGATGGACAGGGGGATGAAAAACTGTTTTTT.